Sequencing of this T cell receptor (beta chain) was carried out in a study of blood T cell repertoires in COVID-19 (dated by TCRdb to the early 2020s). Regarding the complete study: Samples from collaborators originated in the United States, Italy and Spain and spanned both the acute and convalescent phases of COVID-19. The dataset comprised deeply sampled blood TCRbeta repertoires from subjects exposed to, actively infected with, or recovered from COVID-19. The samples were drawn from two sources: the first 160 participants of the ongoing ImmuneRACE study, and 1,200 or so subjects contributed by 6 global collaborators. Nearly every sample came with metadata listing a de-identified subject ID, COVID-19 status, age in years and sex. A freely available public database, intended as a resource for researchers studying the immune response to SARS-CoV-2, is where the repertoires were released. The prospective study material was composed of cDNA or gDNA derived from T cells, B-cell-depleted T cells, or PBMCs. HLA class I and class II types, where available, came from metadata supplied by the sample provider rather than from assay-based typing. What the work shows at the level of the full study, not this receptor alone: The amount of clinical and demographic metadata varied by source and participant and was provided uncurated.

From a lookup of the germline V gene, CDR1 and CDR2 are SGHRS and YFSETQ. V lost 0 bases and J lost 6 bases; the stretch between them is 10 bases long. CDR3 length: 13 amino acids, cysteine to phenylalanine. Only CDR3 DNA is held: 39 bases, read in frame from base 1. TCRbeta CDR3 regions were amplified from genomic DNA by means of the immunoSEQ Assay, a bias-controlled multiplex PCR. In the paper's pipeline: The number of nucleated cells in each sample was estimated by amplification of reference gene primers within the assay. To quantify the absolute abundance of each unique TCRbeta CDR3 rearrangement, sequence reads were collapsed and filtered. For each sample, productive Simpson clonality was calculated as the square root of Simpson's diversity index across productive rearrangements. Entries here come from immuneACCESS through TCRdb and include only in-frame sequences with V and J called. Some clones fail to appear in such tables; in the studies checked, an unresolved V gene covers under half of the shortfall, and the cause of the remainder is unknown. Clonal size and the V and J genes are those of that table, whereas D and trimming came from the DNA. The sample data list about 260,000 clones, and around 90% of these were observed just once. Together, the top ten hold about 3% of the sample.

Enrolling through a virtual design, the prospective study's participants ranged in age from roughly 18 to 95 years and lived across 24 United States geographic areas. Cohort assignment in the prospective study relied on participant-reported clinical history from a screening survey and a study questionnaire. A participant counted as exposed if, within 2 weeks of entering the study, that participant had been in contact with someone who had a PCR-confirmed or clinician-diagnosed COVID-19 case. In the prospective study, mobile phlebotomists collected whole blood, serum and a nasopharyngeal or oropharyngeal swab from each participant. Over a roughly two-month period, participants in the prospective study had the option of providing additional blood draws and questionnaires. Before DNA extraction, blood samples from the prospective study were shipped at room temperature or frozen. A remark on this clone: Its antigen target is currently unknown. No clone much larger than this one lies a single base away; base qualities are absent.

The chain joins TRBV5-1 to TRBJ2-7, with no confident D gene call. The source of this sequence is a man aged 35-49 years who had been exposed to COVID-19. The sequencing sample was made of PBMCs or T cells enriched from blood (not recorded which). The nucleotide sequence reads TGCGCCAGCAGCTTGGCGTTTCTTAGCGAGCAGTACTTC. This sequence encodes CASSLAFLSEQYF. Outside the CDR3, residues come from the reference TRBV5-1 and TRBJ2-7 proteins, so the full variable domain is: KAGVTQTPRYLIKTRGQQVTLSCSPISGHRSVSWYQQTPGQGLQFLFEYFSETQRNKGNFPGRFSGRQFSNSRSEMNVSTLELGDSALYLCASSLAFLSEQYFGPGTRLTVT.